Shown below are 31 T cell receptor beta chains from a single sample sequenced in a study of blood T cells in healthy people across ages. Sample-barcoded 5' priming and a J-beta primer mix drove a second PCR of 7 to 11 cycles. MiXCR, run by TCRdb on the 5' RACE reads, gives a single entry per CDR3 protein. Among roughly 2 million distinct CDR3 sequences, 49% were seen once, and the ten largest hold roughly 2.1%. Sequencing was done on a sample of blood. The receptors derive from a woman aged 40 to 55 in good health.

J is TRBJ2-1 and V is TRBV6-2 or TRBV6-3; 7 bases are a match to TRBD2. This CDR3 comprises 17 residues. Trimming removed 1 base from V and 8 bases from J; junction bases left unmatched: 14. Germline V gives CDR1 MNHEY, CDR2 SVGEGT. The CDR3 reads CASSYYGRRAGLHEQFF. As DNA, the CDR3 is TGTGCCAGCAGTTACTACGGGAGACGAGCGGGGCTCCATGAGCAGTTCTTC.

The chain has TRBV6-6 and TRBJ1-1, with a tentative D call TRBD1 (6 bases). Germline CDR1 MNHNY, CDR2 SVGAGI (reference sequence). Trimming left V 2 bases short and J 0 bases short, with 10 bases between. The CDR3 runs to 15 residues. CDR3 amino acids: CASSYPTGMNTEAFF. The CDR3 DNA is TGTGCCAGCAGTTACCCGACAGGAATGAACACTGAAGCTTTCTTT.

This clonotype occurred a few times. The chain recombines TRBV4-2 with TRBJ2-7; D gene unclear. The V end was cut by 0 bases, the J end by 2 bases, with 11 bases between. Germline assignment: CDR1 LGHNA and CDR2 YNFKEQ. The CDR3 runs 15 residues. This chain's CDR3 is CASSQDSGMAYEQYF. As DNA, the CDR3 is TGTGCCAGCAGCCAAGACTCAGGTATGGCCTACGAGCAGTACTTC.

This sequence joins TRBV7-9 and TRBJ2-5; D is perhaps TRBD2 (5 bases). This CDR3 spans 13 amino acids. The V gene's germline CDR1 is SEHNR and CDR2 FQNEAQ (reference sequence). Trimming removed 5 bases from V and 5 bases from J, with 12 bases in between. This chain's CDR3 is CASSRGQVETQYF. In DNA, the CDR3 is TGTGCCAGCAGCCGCGGGCAGGTGGAGACCCAGTACTTC.

The chain's CDR3 is CASSEYIGGGYTF. The CDR3 region has the DNA TGTGCCAGCAGTGAATATATCGGGGGTGGCTACACCTTC. This chain links TRBV25-1 with TRBJ1-2; D is possibly TRBD1 (5 bases). V dropped 0 bases and J dropped 7 bases, with 9 bases sitting between them. Germline-derived CDR1 and CDR2 are MGHDK and SYGVNS. CDR3 length equals 13 residues.

This clonotype has at least ten counts. V is TRBV20-1 and J is TRBJ2-7; TRBD1 aligns across 8 bases. The CDR3 length is 14 residues. The trim removed 1 base at V and 4 bases at J, leaving 6 bases unmatched. The germline gives CDR1 DFQATT, CDR2 SNEGSKA (reference sequence). The chain's CDR3 is CSARGPDRGYEQYF. In DNA, the CDR3 is TGCAGTGCTAGAGGGCCCGACAGGGGTTACGAGCAGTACTTC.

The chain couples TRBV3-1 to TRBJ2-1, with 7 bases fitting TRBD1. V lost 2 bases to trimming and J lost 12 bases; unmatched junction nucleotides: 4. CDR1 LGHDT and CDR2 YNNKEL come from the germline V gene (reference sequence). The CDR3 loop spans 12 amino acids. CDR3 DNA sequence: TGTGCCAGCAGCCAACCCCGGGACAGGCAGTTCTTC. Translating it yields CASSQPRDRQFF.

This clonotype has more than one count but fewer than ten. The chain couples TRBV5-1 to TRBJ2-7, with no clear D. Trimming removed 1 base at V and 5 bases at J, with 10 bases between. The CDR3 consists of 13 residues. Germline CDR1 SGHRS, CDR2 YFSETQ. Written as DNA, the CDR3 is TGCGCCAGCAGCTTGCCGCCGACCCACGAGCAGTACTTC. Translation gives CASSLPPTHEQYF.

Here the CDR3 reads CASSFLRGYGYTF. The CDR3 nucleotides are TGTGCCAGCAGCTTTTTACGAGGATATGGCTACACCTTC. The chain carries TRBV7-2 and TRBJ1-2; D uncertain. Germline lookup yields CDR1 SGHTA and CDR2 FQGNSA. This CDR3 has 13 amino acids. V dropped 3 bases and J dropped 5 bases, with 10 bases sitting between them.

The chain joins TRBV13 to TRBJ2-4; the D is unclear. The CDR3 spans 16 residues. The germline V gene has CDR1 PRHDT and CDR2 FYEKMQ (reference sequence). V was trimmed by 0 bases and J by 0 bases, leaving 9 bases between them. The CDR3 loop reads CASSLGLDLAKNIQYF. Written as DNA, the CDR3 is TGTGCCAGCAGCTTAGGCCTCGATCTAGCCAAAAACATTCAGTACTTC.

This clonotype was seen only a few times. V and J are TRBV14 and TRBJ2-3; D is unresolved. Germline V gives CDR1 SGHDN, CDR2 FVKESK. Trimming took off 1 base at V and 4 bases at J, with 9 bases between the two ends. The CDR3 extends over 14 amino acids. CDR3 in amino acids: CASSQVGSADTQYF. In DNA, the CDR3 is TGTGCCAGCAGCCAAGTGGGCAGCGCAGATACGCAGTATTTT.

This clonotype was counted a few times. The chain links TRBV4-3 to TRBJ2-4; perhaps TRBD2 as D (7 bases). This CDR3 is 16 amino acids long. CDR1 and CDR2 from the germline V gene are LGHNA and YSLEER. With 0 bases removed from V and 3 bases from J, the gap between germline ends came to 12 bases. Here the CDR3 DNA reads TGCGCCAGCAGCCAAGATGAGGGGGAGGGCAAAAACATTCAGTACTTC. It translates to CASSQDEGEGKNIQYF.

About this clonotype: The junction does not match germline at one end; this may be a read error. The chain is built from TRBV6-5 and TRBJ2-7, with D maybe TRBD1 (5 bases). The last part of the DNA fits TRBJ2-5 better; the J call may be wrong. Germline V gene lookup returns CDR1 MNHEY and CDR2 SVGAGI. This CDR3 is built from 14 residues. CDR3 in amino acids: CASSDSNRQETQYF. DNA of the CDR3: TGTGCCAGCAGTGACTCAAACAGGCAAGAGACCCAGTACTTC.

The rearrangement joins TRBV5-1 to TRBJ2-6; D gene unclear. V was shortened by 4 bases and J by 0 bases, with 8 bases between the two germline ends. Germline loops: CDR1 SGHRS, CDR2 YFSETQ. This CDR3 has 15 residues. CDR3 residues: CASSVMSSGANVLTF. CDR3 bases: TGCGCCAGCAGCGTTATGAGCTCTGGGGCCAACGTCCTGACTTTC. The full variable domain, with the rest looked up from reference TRBV5-1 and TRBJ2-6, is KAGVTQTPRYLIKTRGQQVTLSCSPISGHRSVSWYQQTPGQGLQFLFEYFSETQRNKGNFPGRFSGRQFSNSRSEMNVSTLELGDSALYLCASSVMSSGANVLTFGAGSRLTVL.

The chain is built from TRBV20-1 and TRBJ2-7, with D possibly being TRBD1 (6 bases). V lost 2 bases and J 0 bases, leaving 26 bases between the germline ends. The CDR3 is 19 amino acids. Germline V gene lookup returns CDR1 DFQATT and CDR2 SNEGSKA (reference sequence). As DNA, the CDR3 is TGCAGTGCTAGACCCGAGGGAAGAAACGACAGGCTGCTCTCCTACGAGCAGTACTTC. Translation: CSARPEGRNDRLLSYEQYF.

In its sample, this clonotype was seen a few times. This chain joins TRBV27 and TRBJ2-7; weak D call: TRBD2 (6 bases). Trimming shortened V by 5 bases and J by 2 bases, and 13 bases separated the two germline ends. The CDR3 is made up of 14 amino acids. Germline V gene lookup returns CDR1 MNHEY and CDR2 SMNVEV (reference sequence). CDR3 loop: CASSQGGHPYEQYF. The CDR3 region has the DNA TGTGCCAGCAGTCAGGGAGGCCACCCCTACGAGCAGTACTTC.

This clonotype was observed a handful of times. The J gene is TRBJ1-1, the V gene TRBV28, with D possibly TRBD1 on 6 matching bases. V lost 4 bases to trimming and J lost 7 bases, with 19 bases between them. The germline V gene encodes CDR1 MDHEN and CDR2 SYDVKM. The CDR3 sequence is 15 residues long. The CDR3 sequence: CASSSTGHIPFEAFF. The CDR3 DNA is TGTGCCAGCAGTTCTACGGGACACATTCCTTTTGAAGCTTTCTTT.

The CDR3 sequence: CSARDVGTSGGRKGQYF. CDR3 DNA sequence: TGCAGTGCTAGAGACGTCGGAACTAGCGGGGGTAGGAAGGGGCAGTACTTC. The chain links TRBV20-1 to TRBJ2-5; 11 bases line up with TRBD2. CDR1 and CDR2 (germline): DFQATT, SNEGSKA (reference sequence). Unmatched junction bases numbered 17, after V lost 0 bases and J lost 11 bases. This CDR3 is built from 17 residues.

This clonotype was recorded a few times. The chain joins TRBV12-3 or TRBV12-4 to TRBJ2-1; no firm D call. The CDR3 is 12 residues long. Trimming left V 5 bases short and J 8 bases short, with 10 bases between. The DNA of the CDR3 is TGTGCCAGCAGTCAAGAGTGGGATGAGCAGTTCTTC. It yields the protein CASSQEWDEQFF.

Notes on this clonotype: This clone may be a read error of a much larger clone one base away. The gene calls are TRBV20-1 and TRBJ2-1, with TRBD1 matching 9 bases. The CDR3 is made up of 15 amino acids. Unmatched junction bases numbered 6, after V lost 2 bases and J lost 4 bases. CDR1 and CDR2 (germline): DFQATT, SNEGSKA (reference sequence). In DNA form, the CDR3 reads TGCAGTGCTAGACAAACAGGGGGCACGTACAATGAGCAGTTCTTC. Translation: CSARQTGGTYNEQFF.

The chain has TRBV9 and TRBJ2-3, with 9 bases fitting TRBD2. The CDR3 is 18 amino acids. The V segment lost 0 bases and the J segment 4 bases; nucleotides outside the gene matches: 12. CDR1 SGDLS and CDR2 YYNGEE come from the germline V gene. The CDR3 loop reads CASSVDRGGGLAADTQYF. CDR3 coding DNA: TGTGCCAGCAGCGTAGACAGGGGTGGGGGACTAGCAGCAGATACGCAGTATTTT.

Only a few counts were recorded for this clonotype. The gene calls are TRBV6-6 and TRBJ2-3; D is tentatively TRBD1 or TRBD2 (7 bases each). The CDR3 contains 17 residues. The germline CDR1 and CDR2 sequences are MNHNY and SVGAGI (reference sequence). The germline V and J ends were trimmed by 5 bases and 5 bases, with 23 bases remaining between them. The CDR3 here is CASSPRGQGGFEDTQYF. DNA of the CDR3: TGTGCCAGCAGTCCGCGGGGGCAGGGGGGTTTCGAAGATACGCAGTATTTT.

This clonotype occurred a few times. This chain joins TRBV28 and TRBJ1-2; 7 nucleotides match TRBD1. With 4 bases clipped from V and 0 bases from J, the junction kept 5 bases outside the gene matches. This CDR3 spans 15 amino acids. Per the germline V gene, CDR1 is MDHEN and CDR2 is SYDVKM. The CDR3 is CASSSTGPPNYGYTF. DNA for the CDR3: TGTGCCAGCAGTTCGACAGGGCCTCCTAACTATGGCTACACCTTC.

This clonotype was picked up a small number of times. The chain couples TRBV7-2 to TRBJ2-7, with D hard to call. Germline CDR1 is SGHTA and CDR2 is FQGNSA. CDR3 size: 13 residues. V lost 5 bases to trimming and J lost 4 bases, with 12 bases between them. CDR3 protein: CASSPIPQYEQYF. The CDR3 bases are TGTGCCAGCAGCCCGATACCTCAATACGAGCAGTACTTC. Full variable domain (remainder filled in from reference TRBV7-2 and TRBJ2-7): GAGVSQSPSNKVTEKGKDVELRCDPISGHTALYWYRQSLGQGLEFLIYFQGNSAPDKSGLPSDRFSAERTGGSVSTLTIQRTQQEDSAVYLCASSPIPQYEQYFGPGTRLTVT.

The chain joins TRBV7-2 to TRBJ2-5; the D gene is possibly TRBD2 (5 bases). V lost 10 bases to trimming and J lost 4 bases, with 13 bases between them. In germline, CDR1 is SGHTA, CDR2 FQGNSA. The CDR3 consists of 12 residues. This CDR3 reads CAISRAGETQYF. Here the CDR3 DNA reads TGTGCCATCTCGCGGGCGGGAGAGACCCAGTACTTC.

This clonotype appeared once. J is TRBJ2-1 and V is TRBV5-1, with 11 bases fitting TRBD2. Germline V gives CDR1 SGHRS, CDR2 YFSETQ. V lost 2 bases to trimming and J lost 4 bases; unmatched junction nucleotides: 5. CDR3 length equals 16 residues. For the CDR3, the DNA is TGCGCCAGCAGCTTTAATAGCGGGGGGGAGTACAATGAGCAGTTCTTC. Residues: CASSFNSGGEYNEQFF.

The J gene is TRBJ2-1, the V gene TRBV14, with D maybe TRBD2 (6 bases). The CDR3 spans 19 residues. Trimming removed 4 bases at V and 0 bases at J, with 22 bases between. Germline V gives CDR1 SGHDN, CDR2 FVKESK. CDR3 nucleotides: TGTGCCAGCAGCCCTTCCGGGAGTTCGGGGCCGAGCTCCTACAATGAGCAGTTCTTC. Its translation is CASSPSGSSGPSSYNEQFF.

J is TRBJ2-1 and V is TRBV20-1; the match to TRBD2 covers 13 bases. Trimming took 2 bases from V and 7 from J; bases not matched to a gene: 8. Germline loops: CDR1 DFQATT, CDR2 SNEGSKA (reference sequence). The CDR3 loop spans 16 amino acids. CDR3 nucleotides: TGCAGTGCTAGAAGCCCACTAGCGGGGGGGAGGAATGAGCAGTTCTTC. This translates into CSARSPLAGGRNEQFF.

The chain couples TRBV9 to TRBJ2-6; perhaps D is TRBD1 or TRBD2 (5 bases each). There are 17 residues in the CDR3. Trimming removed 1 base from V and 0 bases from J, with 11 bases in between. Germline CDR1 is SGDLS and CDR2 is YYNGEE. The CDR3, as DNA: TGTGCCAGCAGCGTAAGGGACGGAGTCTCTGGGGCCAACGTCCTGACTTTC. Translating it yields CASSVRDGVSGANVLTF.

The J gene is TRBJ2-1, the V gene TRBV20-1; 8 bases are shared with TRBD2. Germline V gives CDR1 DFQATT, CDR2 SNEGSKA (reference sequence). V shed 4 bases and J 6 bases; nucleotides not matched to a gene: 5. CDR3 length: 13 residues. CDR3 sequence reads: CSANGGAVNEQFF. In DNA form, the CDR3 reads TGCAGTGCTAACGGGGGGGCCGTCAATGAGCAGTTCTTC.

CDR3 sequence reads: CSVQPGLAYNEQYF. The CDR3 DNA sequence: TGCAGTGTTCAACCGGGACTAGCCTACAATGAGCAGTACTTC. The gene calls are TRBV20-1 and TRBJ2-1, with TRBD2 identical over 9 bases. TRBJ2-7 matches the DNA end more closely, so the J call is doubtful. Germline V CDR1 and CDR2: DFQATT, SNEGSKA (reference sequence). The CDR3 runs to 14 residues.